These 14 T cell receptor beta chains originate from one sample sequenced in a study of cytomegalovirus exposure and HLA in healthy donors. Clones were read by immunoSEQ multiplex PCR, and TCRdb kept only the in-frame ones, dropping some. The sample holds 100,000 to 150,000 clones; around nine tenths are singletons and the top ten take 2% to 2.5%. The source material was PBMCs. Receptors originate from a woman aged 18-29 years in good health and CMV-seronegative.

This clone was recorded once. The rearrangement uses TRBV27 and TRBJ2-1; D perhaps matches TRBD2 (6 bases). Germline V CDR1 and CDR2: MNHEY, SMNVEV (reference sequence). V was cut by 6 bases and J by 0 bases, with 12 bases left in between. The CDR3 runs 15 residues. CDR3: CASSYSGVSYNEQFF. The DNA for the CDR3 is TGTGCCAGCAGCTATAGCGGAGTCTCCTACAATGAGCAGTTCTTC.

This chain uses TRBV19 with TRBJ1-4; a weak D match, TRBD1 (5 bases). Trimming pared 7 bases from V and 6 bases from J, leaving 18 bases between. CDR3 length: 15 amino acids. Germline loops: CDR1 LNHDA, CDR2 SQIVND (reference sequence). CDR3 region: CASTGIGVADEKLFF. The CDR3 DNA reads as TGTGCCAGTACTGGGATAGGGGTAGCGGATGAAAAACTGTTTTTT. The full variable domain, its missing parts supplied by reference TRBV19 and TRBJ1-4, is DGGITQSPKYLFRKEGQNVTLSCEQNLNHDAMYWYRQDPGQGLRLIYYSQIVNDFQKGDIAEGYSVSREKKESFPLTVTSAQKNPTAFYLCASTGIGVADEKLFFGSGTQLSVL.

The chain carries TRBV7-9 and TRBJ1-4; maybe TRBD1 (6 bases). Germline V gene sequence: CDR1 SEHNR, CDR2 FQNEAQ (reference sequence). CDR3 length equals 14 residues. V lost 5 bases to trimming and J lost 8 bases, with 15 bases between them. The CDR3 DNA reads as TGTGCCAGCAGCCCGGCACAGGGCGGGGAAAAACTGTTTTTT. Translating gives CASSPAQGGEKLFF.

The CDR3 here is CASVGWDRHIRYTF. The CDR3 DNA reads as TGTGCCAGCGTTGGGTGGGACAGGCATATACGCTACACCTTC. This rearrangement joins TRBV2 to TRBJ1-2, with TRBD1 matching over 8 bases. The CDR3 totals 14 residues. The V segment lost 8 bases and the J segment 9 bases; nucleotides outside the gene matches: 14. CDR1 is SNHLY and CDR2 is FYNNEI in the germline V gene.

This chain joins TRBV29-1 and TRBJ2-2; possibly TRBD1 for D (5 bases). Per the germline V gene, CDR1 is SQVTM and CDR2 is ANQGSEA. The V end lost 7 bases, the J end lost 3 bases, and 12 bases lay between the germline ends. CDR3 length equals 13 residues. This CDR3 is CSAIRGYTGELFF. The CDR3 bases are TGCAGCGCGATAAGGGGCTACACCGGGGAGCTGTTTTTT.

This chain's CDR3 is CAISDAALTDTQYF. The DNA for the CDR3 is TGTGCCATCAGTGACGCGGCCCTCACAGATACGCAGTATTTT. This rearrangement joins TRBV10-3 to TRBJ2-3, with D unclear. The CDR3 has 14 residues. Germline V gene lookup returns CDR1 ENHRY and CDR2 SYGVKD. Trimming cost V 3 bases and J 2 bases, with 9 bases left between them.

V gene TRBV5-1 combines with J gene TRBJ2-1; 8 nucleotides agree with TRBD1. The junction had 8 bases not matched to a gene; V was cut back by 4 bases and J by 2 bases. Germline V gene lookup returns CDR1 SGHRS and CDR2 YFSETQ. The CDR3 has 16 amino acids. CDR3 protein: CASSPDRVGTYNEQFF. CDR3 DNA: TGCGCCAGCAGCCCGGACAGGGTGGGAACCTACAATGAGCAGTTCTTC.

The chain is built from TRBV7-9 and TRBJ2-3; TRBD1 is a possible D gene (5 bases). CDR1 SEHNR and CDR2 FQNEAQ come from the germline V gene (reference sequence). This CDR3 comprises 16 residues. V shed 5 bases and J shed 2 bases, with 17 bases lying between them. This CDR3 reads CASSPRNWGNTDTQYF. CDR3 DNA sequence: TGTGCCAGCAGCCCTCGAAACTGGGGCAACACAGATACGCAGTATTTT.

V and J are TRBV28 and TRBJ1-3, with 7 bases identical to TRBD1. Germline V gene sequence: CDR1 MDHEN, CDR2 SYDVKM. This CDR3 is built from 15 residues. Losses at the gene ends were 4 bases for V and 3 bases for J; bases not matched to a gene: 6. CDR3 sequence (DNA): TGTGCCAGCAGTTCGCCCGGACAGGATGGAAACACCATATATTTT. It specifies CASSSPGQDGNTIYF.

The gene calls are TRBV7-2 and TRBJ2-7, with D tentatively TRBD2 (6 bases). Germline V gene data show CDR1 as SGHTA and CDR2 as FQGNSA. The CDR3 is 14 residues long. The germline V and J ends were trimmed by 5 bases and 7 bases, with 18 bases remaining between them. CDR3 amino acids: CASSPRRVVEEQYF. DNA for the CDR3: TGTGCCAGCAGCCCCAGGAGGGTAGTGGAAGAGCAGTACTTC.

V and J are TRBV9 and TRBJ1-3; 8 bases align to TRBD1. V lost 2 bases to trimming and J lost 3 bases; unmatched junction nucleotides: 10. The CDR3 has 17 residues. CDR1 is SGDLS and CDR2 is YYNGEE in the germline V gene. The CDR3 loop is CASSVHLPDRDGNTIYF. Here the CDR3 DNA reads TGTGCCAGCAGCGTCCACCTACCGGACAGGGATGGAAACACCATATATTTT.

The V call is TRBV7-9, the J call TRBJ2-6; unclear D gene. Germline V gene sequence: CDR1 SEHNR, CDR2 FQNEAQ (reference sequence). CDR3 length: 15 amino acids. Trimming removed 4 bases from V and 2 bases from J, with 9 bases in between. This CDR3 reads CASSYAPAGANVLTF. The CDR3 DNA is TGTGCCAGCAGCTACGCCCCGGCTGGGGCCAACGTCCTGACTTTC.

This chain links TRBV30 with TRBJ2-1; TRBD1 agrees at 10 bases. The junction had 11 bases not matched to a gene; V was cut back by 1 base and J by 8 bases. Germline-derived CDR1 and CDR2 are GTSNPN and SVGIG (reference sequence). This CDR3 has 16 residues. The CDR3 coding sequence is TGTGCCTGGAGTGGTCCTGGGACAGGGGTGAGCCATGAGCAGTTCTTC. Protein product: CAWSGPGTGVSHEQFF. The whole variable domain, filled in from reference TRBV30 and TRBJ2-1, reads SQTIHQWPATLVQPVGSPLSLECTVEGTSNPNLYWYRQAAGRGLQLLFYSVGIGQISSEVPQNLSASRPQDRQFILSSKKLLLSDSGFYLCAWSGPGTGVSHEQFFGPGTRLTVL.

The genes are TRBV5-6 and TRBJ2-1; D is uncertain. Trimming left V 2 bases short and J 7 bases short, with 13 bases between. The CDR3 totals 14 residues. Germline V gene lookup returns CDR1 SGHDT and CDR2 YYEEEE. DNA of the CDR3: TGTGCCAGCAGCTTAACGTTGGCTCATAATGAGCAGTTCTTC. This gives the protein CASSLTLAHNEQFF.